This TCR beta chain stems from a study of blood T cell repertoires in COVID-19. Overall study: Some COVID-19 samples were acute and others convalescent; all came from the United States, Italy and Spain. T cells, B-cell-depleted T cells, or PBMCs provided the cDNA or gDNA that served as material.

The assay was immunoSEQ multiplex PCR, and TCRdb's table has in-frame clones only and misses some. This sample carries over 120,000 clones, around 82% of them seen once, and the ten largest clones take 5% to 7%. The study drew participants aged about 18 to 95 years from 24 US areas. In assigning cohorts, the study relied on participant-reported clinical history. This CDR3 is 14 amino acids long. V lost 2 bases, J lost 8 bases, and 4 bases stayed unmatched. Germline values: CDR1 MNHEY, CDR2 SMNVEV (reference sequence). This clonotype was sampled from a woman in her 50s who had recovered from COVID-19. The chain carries TRBV27 and TRBJ1-4, with TRBD1 matching over 8 bases. Sequenced: PBMCs or T cells enriched from blood (not recorded which). The CDR3 sequence: CASSLNRGNEKLFF. CDR3 nucleotides: TGTGCCAGCAGTTTAAACAGGGGGAACGAAAAACTGTTTTTT.